This passage covers 29 T cell receptor beta chains from one sample sequenced in a study of T cell responses to AZD1222 COVID-19 vaccine. TCRdb's copy holds only in-frame clones and misses some; the assay was immunoSEQ multiplex PCR. The table includes more than 70,000 clones, around 93% detected once. Source: peripheral blood, taken 28 days after the second AZD1222 dose. These receptors were obtained from an adult who received the AZD1222 COVID-19 vaccine.

This clone was detected once. The chain is built from TRBV30 and TRBJ1-2; 9 bases line up with TRBD1. This CDR3 is built from 14 residues. Per the germline V gene, CDR1 is GTSNPN and CDR2 is SVGIG (reference sequence). The V gene end was trimmed by 2 bases and the J gene end by 8 bases; junction bases not matched to a gene: 9. The CDR3 DNA sequence: TGTGCCTGGAGTTCCGGGACAGGGCATCTGGGCTACACCTTC. Translated: CAWSSGTGHLGYTF.

The chain couples TRBV28 to TRBJ2-1; D is undetermined. V was cut by 5 bases and J by 9 bases, with 17 bases left in between. Germline loops: CDR1 MDHEN, CDR2 SYDVKM. The CDR3 has 14 residues. Here the CDR3 DNA reads TGTGCCAGCAGTCCGGACCCCCCAGACGGTGAGCAGTTCTTC. Protein: CASSPDPPDGEQFF.

The chain combines TRBV24-1 with TRBJ2-7, with TRBD2 matching over 7 bases. This CDR3 comprises 16 residues. Per the germline V gene, CDR1 is KGHDR and CDR2 is SFDVKD. Trimming took 5 bases from V and 2 from J; bases not matched to a gene: 11. In nucleotides, the CDR3 is TGTGCCACCAGTGGACGAGCGGGAACCAAAACCTACGAGCAGTACTTC. This translates into CATSGRAGTKTYEQYF.

The gene calls are TRBV28 and TRBJ1-4; 8 bases align to TRBD1. V shed 5 bases and J 0 bases; nucleotides not matched to a gene: 5. The germline V gene has CDR1 MDHEN and CDR2 SYDVKM. The CDR3 has 16 residues. CDR3 in amino acids: CASSLQGAATNEKLFF. The DNA for the CDR3 is TGTGCCAGCAGTCTTCAGGGGGCTGCAACTAATGAAAAACTGTTTTTT.

A single count supports this clone. The rearrangement uses TRBV7-2 and TRBJ2-1; D is perhaps TRBD1 (5 bases). The CDR3 covers 16 residues. V was trimmed by 0 bases and J by 1 base, leaving 10 bases between them. Germline CDR1 is SGHTA and CDR2 is FQGNSA. The CDR3 DNA reads as TGTGCCAGCAGCTTAGCCCGCAGGGATTCCTACAATGAGCAGTTCTTC. Its protein product is CASSLARRDSYNEQFF.

J is TRBJ1-1 and V is TRBV28; D ambiguous. This CDR3 is built from 16 residues. V dropped 2 bases and J dropped 4 bases, with 17 bases sitting between them. The germline V gene has CDR1 MDHEN and CDR2 SYDVKM. In nucleotides, the CDR3 is TGTGCCAGCAGTTTAACCCTCCGGGCAGGTGGCACTGAAGCTTTCTTT. It yields the protein CASSLTLRAGGTEAFF.

The CDR3 loop is CASSYGGTDPLGKNIQYF. In DNA, the CDR3 is TGTGCCAGCAGTTACGGCGGGACAGACCCATTAGGCAAAAACATTCAGTACTTC. This rearrangement joins TRBV6-2 or TRBV6-3 to TRBJ2-4; tentatively, D is TRBD1 (7 bases). The V and J ends lost 2 bases and 3 bases respectively, with 20 bases between them. CDR1 and CDR2 from the germline V gene are MNHEY and SVGEGT. This CDR3 region has 18 residues.

The chain couples TRBV3-1 (or the pseudogene TRBV3-2) to TRBJ1-4, with no clear D. The CDR3 extends over 15 amino acids. In germline, CDR1 is LGHDT, CDR2 YNNKEL (reference sequence). V was clipped by 3 bases and J by 7 bases, with 15 bases between them. The CDR3 DNA follows: TGTGCCAGCAGCCAGTCCGAGGGTGGACGTGAAAAACTGTTTTTT. Translation gives CASSQSEGGREKLFF.

This chain connects TRBV28 to TRBJ2-7; weak D call: TRBD2 (5 bases). This CDR3 is 13 amino acids long. V lost 2 bases and J 3 bases, leaving 8 bases between the germline ends. CDR1 is MDHEN and CDR2 is SYDVKM in the germline V gene. Here the CDR3 reads CASSLPRGYEQYF. The DNA for the CDR3 is TGTGCCAGCAGTTTACCCCGGGGCTACGAGCAGTACTTC.

The chain recombines TRBV7-9 with TRBJ2-3; 10 bases agree with TRBD2. The germline CDR1 and CDR2 sequences are SEHNR and FQNEAQ (reference sequence). CDR3 size: 16 residues. Trimming took 3 bases from V and 3 from J; bases not matched to a gene: 6. This chain's CDR3 is CASSFRLAGRTDTQYF. CDR3 nucleotides: TGTGCCAGCAGCTTTAGACTAGCGGGTCGGACAGATACGCAGTATTTT.

The J gene is TRBJ2-5, the V gene TRBV7-6, with 8 bases fitting TRBD1. CDR1 and CDR2 from the germline V gene are SGHVS and FNYEAQ. This CDR3 is built from 13 residues. The V and J ends lost 5 bases and 5 bases, in that order; junction bases with no gene match: 4. The CDR3 DNA sequence: TGTGCCAGCAGCACCAGGGGGCCGGAGACCCAGTACTTC. Translated, it gives CASSTRGPETQYF.

The chain carries TRBV7-3 and TRBJ1-6, with 7 bases that match TRBD1. Trimming cost V 3 bases and J 7 bases; bases outside gene matches: 6. Germline lookup yields CDR1 SGHTA and CDR2 FQGTGA. The CDR3 sequence is 15 residues long. In nucleotides, the CDR3 is TGTGCCAGCAGCTTGACCGGGACAGTCAATTCACCCCTCCACTTT. This sequence encodes CASSLTGTVNSPLHF. The full variable domain, its missing parts supplied by reference TRBV7-3 and TRBJ1-6, is GAGVSQTPSNKVTEKGKYVELRCDPISGHTALYWYRQSLGQGPEFLIYFQGTGAADDSGLPNDRFFAVRPEGSVSTLKIQRTERGDSAVYLCASSLTGTVNSPLHFGNGTRLTVT.

The chain uses TRBV7-2 and TRBJ2-1; a weak D match, TRBD1 (6 bases). Trimming took 1 base from V and 6 from J, leaving 13 bases between them. Germline CDR1 is SGHTA and CDR2 is FQGNSA. The CDR3 has 15 residues. CDR3 loop: CASSLGLPGANEQFF. CDR3 bases: TGTGCCAGCAGCTTAGGGCTACCAGGGGCCAATGAGCAGTTCTTC.

The V call is TRBV7-2, the J call TRBJ1-5; D remains ambiguous. V lost 4 bases to trimming and J lost 5 bases, with 9 bases between them. The CDR3 has 13 amino acids. Germline V gene sequence: CDR1 SGHTA, CDR2 FQGNSA. The CDR3 region is CASSSKEYQPQHF. The CDR3 coding sequence is TGTGCCAGCAGCTCCAAGGAATATCAGCCCCAGCATTTT.

The rearrangement uses TRBV4-2 and TRBJ2-2; 8 bases align to TRBD1. CDR3 length equals 16 residues. Germline assignment: CDR1 LGHNA and CDR2 YNFKEQ. The V segment lost 0 bases and the J segment 6 bases; nucleotides outside the gene matches: 6. The CDR3 protein is CASSQDGTGVPGELFF. DNA for the CDR3: TGTGCCAGCAGCCAAGATGGGACAGGTGTCCCCGGGGAGCTGTTTTTT.

This clone has just a few counts. The junction departs from the called germline gene at one end, perhaps through a read error. This chain uses TRBV30 with TRBJ2-7; D may be TRBD1 or TRBD2 (6 bases each). The germline V gene encodes CDR1 GTSNPN and CDR2 SVGIG (reference sequence). The CDR3 covers 13 residues. The CDR3 sequence: CAWRPNLGGLALF. The CDR3 bases are TGTGCCTGGAGACCCAACCTAGGGGGACTGGCTTTGTTC.

V and J are TRBV5-4 and TRBJ2-7; D perhaps matches TRBD2 (6 bases). CDR1 and CDR2 from the germline V gene are SGHNT and YYREEE (reference sequence). Between the trimmed V and J ends, which lost 4 bases and 5 bases, there was a span of 16 bases. The CDR3 has 14 residues. Written as DNA, the CDR3 is TGTGCCAGCAGCGGGGGGACGGAGGACAACGAGCAGTACTTC. Its translation is CASSGGTEDNEQYF.

The chain recombines TRBV4-3 with TRBJ2-1, with 10 bases matching TRBD2. J lost 9 bases, V lost 4 bases, and 12 bases had no gene match. This CDR3 is built from 16 residues. Per germline, CDR1 LGHNA and CDR2 YSLEER. The CDR3 here is CASSPTASGRSSEQFF. DNA for the CDR3: TGCGCCAGCAGCCCTACCGCTAGCGGGAGAAGTAGTGAGCAGTTCTTC.

The chain has TRBV19 and TRBJ2-6, with D uncertain. Germline values: CDR1 LNHDA, CDR2 SQIVND (reference sequence). The CDR3 has 14 residues. The V end was cut by 1 base, the J end by 2 bases, with 3 bases between. Written as DNA, the CDR3 is TGTGCCAGTAGTATAGGGCCTGGGGCCAACGTCCTGACTTTC. It is translated as CASSIGPGANVLTF.

The V call is TRBV6-2 or TRBV6-3, the J call TRBJ1-2, with 8 bases lining up with TRBD1. Losses at the gene ends were 4 bases for V and 5 bases for J; bases not matched to a gene: 18. The CDR3 spans 18 residues. Germline V lookup: CDR1 MNHEY, CDR2 SVGEGT. The CDR3 here is CASSFGTGRTFTGYGYTF. CDR3 DNA: TGTGCCAGCAGTTTCGGGACAGGCCGGACCTTTACTGGATATGGCTACACCTTC.

The chain has TRBV5-4 and TRBJ2-1; 8 bases align to TRBD1. There are 16 residues in the CDR3. J lost 1 base, V lost 2 bases, and 5 bases had no gene match. CDR1 SGHNT and CDR2 YYREEE come from the germline V gene (reference sequence). The CDR3 spells CASSFQGARSYNEQFF. CDR3 nucleotides: TGTGCCAGCAGCTTCCAGGGGGCGCGATCCTACAATGAGCAGTTCTTC.

This chain joins TRBV28 and TRBJ2-4; no definite D call. The CDR3 is made up of 15 amino acids. Germline V gene lookup returns CDR1 MDHEN and CDR2 SYDVKM. Trimming left V 5 bases short and J 0 bases short, with 11 bases between. DNA for the CDR3: TGTGCCAGCAGTGCCCCCGCCTTAGCCAAAAACATTCAGTACTTC. Encoded protein: CASSAPALAKNIQYF.

V gene TRBV19 combines with J gene TRBJ1-4; no clear D gene. The CDR3 runs to 14 residues. Germline CDR1 is LNHDA and CDR2 is SQIVND (reference sequence). V was trimmed by 6 bases and J by 0 bases, leaving 8 bases between them. The CDR3 here is CASSRSATNEKLFF. The CDR3 bases are TGTGCCAGTAGCAGGAGTGCAACTAATGAAAAACTGTTTTTT.

The chain couples TRBV19 to TRBJ2-6; 9 bases match TRBD1. Trimming removed 9 bases from V and 2 bases from J; junction bases left unmatched: 17. The CDR3 contains 19 residues. Germline V lookup: CDR1 LNHDA, CDR2 SQIVND (reference sequence). In DNA form, the CDR3 reads TGTGCCAGCTCACGGCGGGTCGGGACAGGGTTTACTGGGGCCAACGTCCTGACTTTC. Translating it yields CASSRRVGTGFTGANVLTF.

The rearrangement uses TRBV19 and TRBJ1-2, with a possible D match to TRBD1 (5 bases). In germline, CDR1 is LNHDA, CDR2 SQIVND (reference sequence). Trimming took off 8 bases at V and 3 bases at J, with 10 bases between the two ends. The CDR3 sequence is 12 residues long. This chain's CDR3 is CASQDRYYGYTF. CDR3 nucleotide sequence: TGTGCCAGTCAAGACAGATACTATGGCTACACCTTC. Using reference TRBV19 and TRBJ1-2 for the parts outside the CDR3, the full variable domain is DGGITQSPKYLFRKEGQNVTLSCEQNLNHDAMYWYRQDPGQGLRLIYYSQIVNDFQKGDIAEGYSVSREKKESFPLTVTSAQKNPTAFYLCASQDRYYGYTFGSGTRLTVV.

The gene calls are TRBV28 and TRBJ1-2; tentatively, D is TRBD1 (6 bases). Germline V gene lookup returns CDR1 MDHEN and CDR2 SYDVKM. This CDR3 is 15 amino acids long. V was cut by 5 bases and J by 0 bases, with 13 bases left in between. CDR3 loop: CASSKQGVTNYGYTF. CDR3 DNA: TGTGCCAGCAGTAAACAGGGTGTAACTAACTATGGCTACACCTTC.

This rearrangement joins TRBV28 to TRBJ1-2; D gene uncertain. The CDR3 covers 12 residues. Trimming took 5 bases from V and 8 from J, leaving 12 bases between them. The V gene's germline CDR1 is MDHEN and CDR2 SYDVKM. In DNA form, the CDR3 reads TGTGCCAGCAGTCGGGGAGTGGGAGGCTACACCTTC. It specifies CASSRGVGGYTF.

This chain joins TRBV24-1 and TRBJ2-5; 10 bases line up with TRBD2. V shed 4 bases and J 5 bases; nucleotides not matched to a gene: 12. Germline assignment: CDR1 KGHDR and CDR2 SFDVKD. The CDR3 contains 17 residues. The CDR3 reads CATSDPSPSGSTETQYF. The CDR3 coding sequence is TGTGCCACCAGTGACCCCTCGCCTAGCGGGAGTACGGAGACCCAGTACTTC.

The count of this clone is one. The chain couples TRBV19 to TRBJ2-5, with D possibly matching TRBD2 (6 bases). This CDR3 has 16 amino acids. Germline V gene sequence: CDR1 LNHDA, CDR2 SQIVND (reference sequence). Trimming removed 3 bases from V and 1 base from J, with 15 bases in between. The CDR3 reads CASSIAGGAAQETQYF. CDR3 bases: TGTGCCAGTAGTATCGCCGGGGGAGCGGCCCAAGAGACCCAGTACTTC.